Here is one T cell receptor (beta chain) with its context. The antigen is undetermined. This specimen comes from a study of cytomegalovirus exposure and HLA in healthy donors. Study findings and constraints: Rarity marked most TCR sequences, yet some public TCRs occurred in many donors.

Germline CDR1 reads SGHAT; CDR2 reads FQDESV (reference sequence). The V segment lost 4 bases and the J segment 5 bases; nucleotides outside the gene matches: 8. This CDR3 contains 15 residues. The PCR made use of 60 Vbeta and 13 Jbeta primers. Clones were sequenced by immunoSEQ multiplex PCR, and TCRdb holds only the in-frame ones, with some missing. This sample carries roughly 110,000 clones, roughly 74% of them seen once, and the ten largest clones take around 2.5%. What was sequenced was PBMCs. J is TRBJ2-5 and V is TRBV11-1, with 9 bases matching TRBD2. The source of this sequence is a man aged 35 to 55 in good health and CMV-seronegative. CDR3 loop: CASSSNSGGGETQYF. The CDR3 DNA reads as TGTGCCAGCAGCTCCAATAGCGGGGGCGGTGAGACCCAGTACTTC. Together with reference TRBV11-1 and TRBJ2-5, the CDR3 gives the full variable domain: EAEVAQSPRYKITEKSQAVAFWCDPISGHATLYWYRQILGQGPELLVQFQDESVVDDSQLPKDRFSAERLKGVDSTLKIQPAELGDSAMYLCASSSNSGGGETQYFGPGTRLLVL.